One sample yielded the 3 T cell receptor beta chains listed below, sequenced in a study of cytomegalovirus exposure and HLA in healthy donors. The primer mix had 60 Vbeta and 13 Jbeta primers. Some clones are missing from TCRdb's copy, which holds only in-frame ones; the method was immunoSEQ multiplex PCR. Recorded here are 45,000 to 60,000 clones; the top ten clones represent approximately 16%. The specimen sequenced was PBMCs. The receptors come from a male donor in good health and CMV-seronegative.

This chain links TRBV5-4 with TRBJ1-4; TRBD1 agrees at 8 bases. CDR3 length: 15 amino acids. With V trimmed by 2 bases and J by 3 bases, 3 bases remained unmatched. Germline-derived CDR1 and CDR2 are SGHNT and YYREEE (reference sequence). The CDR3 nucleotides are TGTGCCAGCAGCTTACAGACAGGGGCTAATGAAAAACTGTTTTTT. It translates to CASSLQTGANEKLFF.

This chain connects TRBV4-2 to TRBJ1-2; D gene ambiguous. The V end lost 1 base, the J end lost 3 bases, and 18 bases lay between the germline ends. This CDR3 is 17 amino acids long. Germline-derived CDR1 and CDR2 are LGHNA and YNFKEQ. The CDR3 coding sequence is TGTGCCAGCAGCCAAGCATCGGAGGGCGACTCCTACTATGGCTACACCTTC. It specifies CASSQASEGDSYYGYTF.

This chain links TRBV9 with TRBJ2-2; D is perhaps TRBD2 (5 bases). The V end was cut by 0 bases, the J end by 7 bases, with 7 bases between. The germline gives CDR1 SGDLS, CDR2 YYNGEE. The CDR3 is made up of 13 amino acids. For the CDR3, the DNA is TGTGCCAGCAGCGTAGTGGAGGTCGGGGAGCTGTTTTTT. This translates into CASSVVEVGELFF. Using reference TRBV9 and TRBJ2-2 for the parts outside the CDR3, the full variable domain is DSGVTQTPKHLITATGQRVTLRCSPRSGDLSVYWYQQSLDQGLQFLIQYYNGEERAKGNILERFSAQQFPDLHSELNLSSLELGDSALYFCASSVVEVGELFFGEGSRLTVL.